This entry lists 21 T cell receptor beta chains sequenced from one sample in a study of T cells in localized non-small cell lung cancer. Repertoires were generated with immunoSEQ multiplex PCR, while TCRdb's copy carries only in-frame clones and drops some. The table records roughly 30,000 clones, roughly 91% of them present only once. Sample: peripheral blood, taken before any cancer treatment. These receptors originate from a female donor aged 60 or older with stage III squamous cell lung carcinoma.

The CDR3, as DNA: TGTGCCAGCAGCTTAGGTTGGGACAGCTCCTACGAGCAGTACTTC. It codes for CASSLGWDSSYEQYF. The chain has TRBV11-2 and TRBJ2-7; the match to TRBD1 covers 7 bases. There are 15 residues in the CDR3. Germline V gene lookup returns CDR1 SGHAT and CDR2 FQNNGV. V lost 1 base, J lost 0 bases, and 3 bases stayed unmatched. The entire variable domain, with the rest obtained from reference TRBV11-2 and TRBJ2-7, is as follows: EAGVAQSPRYKIIEKRQSVAFWCNPISGHATLYWYQQILGQGPKLLIQFQNNGVVDDSQLPKDRFSAERLKGVDSTLKIQPAKLEDSAVYLCASSLGWDSSYEQYFGPGTRLTVT.

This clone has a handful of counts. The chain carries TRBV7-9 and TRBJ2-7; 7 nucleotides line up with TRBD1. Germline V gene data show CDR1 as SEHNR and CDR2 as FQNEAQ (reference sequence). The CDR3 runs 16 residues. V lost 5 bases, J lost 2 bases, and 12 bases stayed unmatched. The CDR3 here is CASSTTRGIVTYEQYF. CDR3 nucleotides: TGTGCCAGCAGCACTACCAGGGGGATCGTCACCTACGAGCAGTACTTC.

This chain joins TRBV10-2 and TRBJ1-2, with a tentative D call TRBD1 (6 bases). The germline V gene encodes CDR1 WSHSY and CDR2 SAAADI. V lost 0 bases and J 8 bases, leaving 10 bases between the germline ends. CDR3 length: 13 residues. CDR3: CASSESPGGGYTF. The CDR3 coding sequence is TGCGCCAGCAGTGAGTCGCCGGGGGGCGGCTACACCTTC.

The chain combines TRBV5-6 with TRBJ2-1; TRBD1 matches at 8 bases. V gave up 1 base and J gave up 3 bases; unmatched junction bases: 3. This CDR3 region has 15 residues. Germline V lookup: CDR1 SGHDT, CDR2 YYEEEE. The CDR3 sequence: CASSLRGTGYNEQFF. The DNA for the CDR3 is TGTGCCAGCAGCTTGAGGGGGACAGGCTACAATGAGCAGTTCTTC. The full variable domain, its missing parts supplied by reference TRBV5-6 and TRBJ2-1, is DAGVTQSPTHLIKTRGQQVTLRCSPKSGHDTVSWYQQALGQGPQFIFQYYEEEERQRGNFPDRFSGHQFPNYSSELNVNALLLGDSALYLCASSLRGTGYNEQFFGPGTRLTVL.

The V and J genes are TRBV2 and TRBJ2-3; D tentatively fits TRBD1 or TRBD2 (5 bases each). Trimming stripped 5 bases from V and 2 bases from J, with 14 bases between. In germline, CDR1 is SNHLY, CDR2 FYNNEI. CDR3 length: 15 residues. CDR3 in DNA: TGTGCCAGCAGTTGGGACCCTGAAGTCACAGATACGCAGTATTTT. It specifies CASSWDPEVTDTQYF.

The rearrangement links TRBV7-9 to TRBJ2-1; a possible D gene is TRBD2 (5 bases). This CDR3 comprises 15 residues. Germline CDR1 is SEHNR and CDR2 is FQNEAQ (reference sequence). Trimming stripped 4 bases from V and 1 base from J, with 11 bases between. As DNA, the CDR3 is TGTGCCAGCAGCTCCCGGACTGGTTCCTACAATGAGCAGTTCTTC. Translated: CASSSRTGSYNEQFF.

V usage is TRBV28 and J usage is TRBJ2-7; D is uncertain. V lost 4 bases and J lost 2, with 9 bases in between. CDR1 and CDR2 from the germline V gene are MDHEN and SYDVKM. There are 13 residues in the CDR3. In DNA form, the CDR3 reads TGTGCCAGCAGTTCAAGTATCCCCTACGAGCAGTACTTC. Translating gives CASSSSIPYEQYF.

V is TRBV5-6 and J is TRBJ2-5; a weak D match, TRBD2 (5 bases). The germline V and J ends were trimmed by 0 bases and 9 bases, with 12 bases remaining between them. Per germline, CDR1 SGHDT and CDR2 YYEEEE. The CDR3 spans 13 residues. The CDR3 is CASSLGGPRAQYF. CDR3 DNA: TGTGCCAGCAGCTTGGGAGGGCCTCGGGCCCAGTACTTC.

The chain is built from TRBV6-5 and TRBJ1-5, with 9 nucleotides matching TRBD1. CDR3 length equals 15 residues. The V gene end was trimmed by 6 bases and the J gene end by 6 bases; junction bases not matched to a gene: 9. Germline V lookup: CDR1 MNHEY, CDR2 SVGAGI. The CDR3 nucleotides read TGTGCCAGCAGCTCGCTCGGGACAGGGTCTCAGCCCCAGCATTTT. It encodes CASSSLGTGSQPQHF.

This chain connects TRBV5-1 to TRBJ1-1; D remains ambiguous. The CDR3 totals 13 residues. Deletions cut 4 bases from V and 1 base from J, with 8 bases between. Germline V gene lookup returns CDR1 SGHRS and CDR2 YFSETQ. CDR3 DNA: TGCGCCAGCAGCCTATCCCAGAACACTGAAGCTTTCTTT. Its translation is CASSLSQNTEAFF.

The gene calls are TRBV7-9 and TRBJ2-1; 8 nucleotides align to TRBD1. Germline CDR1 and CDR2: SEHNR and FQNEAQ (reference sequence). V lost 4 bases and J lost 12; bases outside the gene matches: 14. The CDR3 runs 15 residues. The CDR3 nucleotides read TGTGCCAGCAGCTCGGACAGGGCTCCCCACAGGGGGCAGTTCTTC. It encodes CASSSDRAPHRGQFF.

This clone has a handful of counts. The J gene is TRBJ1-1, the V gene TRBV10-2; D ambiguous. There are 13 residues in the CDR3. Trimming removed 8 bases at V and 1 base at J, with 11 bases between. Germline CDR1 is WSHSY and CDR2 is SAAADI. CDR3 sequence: CASGIARNTEAFF. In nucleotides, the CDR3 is TGCGCCAGCGGTATAGCTAGGAACACTGAAGCTTTCTTT.

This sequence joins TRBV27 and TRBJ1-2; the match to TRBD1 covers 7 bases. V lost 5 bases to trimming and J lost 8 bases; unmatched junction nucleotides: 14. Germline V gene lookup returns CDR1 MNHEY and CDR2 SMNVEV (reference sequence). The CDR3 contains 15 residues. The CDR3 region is CASSIRPRQGGGYTF. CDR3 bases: TGTGCCAGCAGTATACGCCCTCGACAGGGCGGGGGCTACACCTTC.

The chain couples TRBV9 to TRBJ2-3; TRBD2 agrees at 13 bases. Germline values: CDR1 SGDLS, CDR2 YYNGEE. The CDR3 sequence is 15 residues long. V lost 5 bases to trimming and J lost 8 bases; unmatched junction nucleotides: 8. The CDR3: CASSRGLAGVSTQYF. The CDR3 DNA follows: TGTGCCAGCAGTCGTGGACTAGCGGGAGTTTCTACGCAGTATTTT. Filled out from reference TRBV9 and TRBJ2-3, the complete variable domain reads DSGVTQTPKHLITATGQRVTLRCSPRSGDLSVYWYQQSLDQGLQFLIQYYNGEERAKGNILERFSAQQFPDLHSELNLSSLELGDSALYFCASSRGLAGVSTQYFGPGTRLTVL.

The chain's CDR3 is CASSLGIVAGSGANVLTF. CDR3 DNA: TGTGCCAGCAGTTTAGGTATTGTGGCCGGCTCTGGGGCCAACGTCCTGACTTTC. The rearrangement uses TRBV28 and TRBJ2-6; D is undetermined. The V gene's germline CDR1 is MDHEN and CDR2 SYDVKM. CDR3 length equals 18 residues. Deletions cut 2 bases from V and 0 bases from J, with 14 bases between.

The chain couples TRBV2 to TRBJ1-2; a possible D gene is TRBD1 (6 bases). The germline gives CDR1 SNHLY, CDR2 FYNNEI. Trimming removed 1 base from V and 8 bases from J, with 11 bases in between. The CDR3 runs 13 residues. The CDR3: CASSEVAGGGYTF. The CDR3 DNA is TGTGCCAGCAGTGAAGTGGCGGGGGGCGGCTACACCTTC.

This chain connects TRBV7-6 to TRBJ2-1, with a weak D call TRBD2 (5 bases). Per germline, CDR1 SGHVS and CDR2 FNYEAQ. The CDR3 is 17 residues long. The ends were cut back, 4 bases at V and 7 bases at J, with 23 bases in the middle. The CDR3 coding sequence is TGTGCCAGCAGCTACGCAGTCCGTGACTACCTTAGGAATGAGCAGTTCTTC. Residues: CASSYAVRDYLRNEQFF.

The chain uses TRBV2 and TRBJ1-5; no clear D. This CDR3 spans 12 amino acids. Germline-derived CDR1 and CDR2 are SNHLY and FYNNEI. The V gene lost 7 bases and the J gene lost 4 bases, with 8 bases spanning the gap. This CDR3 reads CASKAENQPQHF. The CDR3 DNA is TGTGCCAGCAAGGCAGAGAATCAGCCCCAGCATTTT.

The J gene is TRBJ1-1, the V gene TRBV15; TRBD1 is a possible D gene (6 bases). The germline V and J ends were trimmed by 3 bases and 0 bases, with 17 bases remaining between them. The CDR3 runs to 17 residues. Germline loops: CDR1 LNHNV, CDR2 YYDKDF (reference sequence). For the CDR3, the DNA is TGTGCCACCAGCAGTGATGAGGGACAATTTATGAACACTGAAGCTTTCTTT. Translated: CATSSDEGQFMNTEAFF.

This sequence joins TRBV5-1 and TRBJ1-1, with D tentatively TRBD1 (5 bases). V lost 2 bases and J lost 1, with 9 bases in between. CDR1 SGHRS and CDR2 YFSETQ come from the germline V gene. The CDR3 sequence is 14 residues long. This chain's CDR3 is CASSFGGTNTEAFF. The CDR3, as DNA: TGCGCCAGCAGCTTCGGGGGAACGAACACTGAAGCTTTCTTT.

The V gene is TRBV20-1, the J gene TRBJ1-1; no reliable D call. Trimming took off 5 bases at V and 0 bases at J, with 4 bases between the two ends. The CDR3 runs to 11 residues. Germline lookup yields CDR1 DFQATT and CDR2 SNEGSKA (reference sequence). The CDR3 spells CSAFMNTEAFF. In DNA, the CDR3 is TGCAGTGCTTTCATGAACACTGAAGCTTTCTTT.